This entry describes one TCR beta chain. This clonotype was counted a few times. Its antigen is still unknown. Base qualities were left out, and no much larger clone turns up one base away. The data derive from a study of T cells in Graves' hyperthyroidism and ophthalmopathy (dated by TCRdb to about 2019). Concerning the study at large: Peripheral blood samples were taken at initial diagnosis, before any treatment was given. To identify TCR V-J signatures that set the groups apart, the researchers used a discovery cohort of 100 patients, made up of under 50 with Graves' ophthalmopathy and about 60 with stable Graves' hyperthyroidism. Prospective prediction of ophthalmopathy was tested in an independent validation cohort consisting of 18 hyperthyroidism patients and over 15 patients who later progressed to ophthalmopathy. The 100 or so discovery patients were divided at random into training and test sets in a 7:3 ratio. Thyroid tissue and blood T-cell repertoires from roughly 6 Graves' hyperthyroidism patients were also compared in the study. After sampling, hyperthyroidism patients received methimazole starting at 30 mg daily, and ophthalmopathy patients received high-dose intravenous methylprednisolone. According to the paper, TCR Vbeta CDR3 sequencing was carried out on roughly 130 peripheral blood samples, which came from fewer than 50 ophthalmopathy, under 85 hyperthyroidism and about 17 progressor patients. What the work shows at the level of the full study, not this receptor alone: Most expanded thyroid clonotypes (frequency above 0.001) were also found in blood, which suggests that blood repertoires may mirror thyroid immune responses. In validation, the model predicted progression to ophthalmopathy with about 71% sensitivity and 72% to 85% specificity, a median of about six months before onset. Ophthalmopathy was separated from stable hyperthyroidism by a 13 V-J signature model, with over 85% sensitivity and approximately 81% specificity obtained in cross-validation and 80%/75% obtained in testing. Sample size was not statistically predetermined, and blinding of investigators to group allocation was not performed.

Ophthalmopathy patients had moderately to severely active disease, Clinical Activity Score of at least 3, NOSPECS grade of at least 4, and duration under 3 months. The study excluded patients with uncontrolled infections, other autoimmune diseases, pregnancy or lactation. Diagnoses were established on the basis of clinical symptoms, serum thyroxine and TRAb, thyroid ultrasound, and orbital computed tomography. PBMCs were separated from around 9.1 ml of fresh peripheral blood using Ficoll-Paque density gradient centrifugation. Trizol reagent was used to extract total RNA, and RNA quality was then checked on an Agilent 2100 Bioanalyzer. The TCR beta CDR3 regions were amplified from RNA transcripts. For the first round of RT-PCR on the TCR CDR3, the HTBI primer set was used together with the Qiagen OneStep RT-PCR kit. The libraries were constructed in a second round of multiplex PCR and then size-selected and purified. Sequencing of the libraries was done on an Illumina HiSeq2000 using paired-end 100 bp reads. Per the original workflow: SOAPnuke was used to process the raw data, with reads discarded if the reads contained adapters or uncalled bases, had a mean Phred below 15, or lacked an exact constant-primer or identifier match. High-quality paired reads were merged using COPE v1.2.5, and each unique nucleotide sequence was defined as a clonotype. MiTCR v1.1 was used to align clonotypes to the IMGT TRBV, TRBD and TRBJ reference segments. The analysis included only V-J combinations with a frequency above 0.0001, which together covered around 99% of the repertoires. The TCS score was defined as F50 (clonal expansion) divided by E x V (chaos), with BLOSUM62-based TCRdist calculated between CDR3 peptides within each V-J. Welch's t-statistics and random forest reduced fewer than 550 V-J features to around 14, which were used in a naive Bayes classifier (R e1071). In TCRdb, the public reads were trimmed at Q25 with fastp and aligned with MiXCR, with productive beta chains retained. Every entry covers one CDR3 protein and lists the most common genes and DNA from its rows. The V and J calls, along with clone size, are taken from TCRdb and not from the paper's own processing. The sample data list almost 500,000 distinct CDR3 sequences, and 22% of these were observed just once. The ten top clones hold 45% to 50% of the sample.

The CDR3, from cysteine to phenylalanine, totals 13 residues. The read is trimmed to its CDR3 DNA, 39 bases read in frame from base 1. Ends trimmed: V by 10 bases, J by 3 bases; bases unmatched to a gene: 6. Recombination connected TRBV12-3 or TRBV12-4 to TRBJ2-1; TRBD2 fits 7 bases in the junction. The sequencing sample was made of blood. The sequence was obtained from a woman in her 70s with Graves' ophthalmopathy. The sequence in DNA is TGTGCCACCACGGGAGGTCGCTACAATGAGCAGTTCTTC. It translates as CATTGGRYNEQFF.